The sequence of this TCR beta chain was determined in a study of metastatic and nonmetastatic thyroid tumors. The overall study: Repertoires were compared across blood and tumor or nodule tissue from malignant and benign thyroid patients.

Thyroid surgery took place with no prior treatment in any patient. This clone has more than one count but fewer than ten. TCRdb reanalyzed the PCR reads via MiXCR. In the table there are tens of thousands of clones, approximately 18% of which are singletons. The germline CDR1 and CDR2 sequences are LGHNT and FRNRAP. Trimming took off 6 bases at V and 4 bases at J, with 13 bases between the two ends. CDR3 length: 14 residues. The TCR originated in a male donor with papillary thyroid cancer or a benign thyroid nodule (not recorded which). Some clones in this sample may be carry-over from other donors' samples. Sequencing was carried out using blood. The chain is built from TRBV12-5 and TRBJ2-1, with D possibly matching TRBD2 (6 bases). Written as DNA, the CDR3 is TGTGCTAGTGGGCGCGGGACTGGGTACAATGAGCAGTTCTTC. This sequence encodes CASGRGTGYNEQFF.